This T cell receptor (beta chain) was found in a study of radiation and T cells in renal cell carcinoma. With respect to this clone: Its antigen is currently unknown.

Time point reported: blood 4 weeks post-SBRT, at nephrectomy. Treatment noted: 15 Gy SBRT to primary tumor, nephrectomy 4 weeks later. Nephrectomy followed 15 Gy stereotactic body radiation by 4 weeks. The patient's renal cell carcinoma had clear cell pathology. Unmatched junction bases numbered 16, after V lost 5 bases and J lost 4 bases. The CDR3 runs 17 residues. Germline CDR1 reads SGHAT; CDR2 reads FQDESV (reference sequence). The study's findings and limits: Top tumor clonotypes rose in blood 2 weeks post-radiation, then contracted.

TCRdb's table, derived via immunoSEQ multiplex PCR, lists solely in-frame clones and lacks some. Of some 44,000 clones in the sample, 80% to 85% were seen once. The rearrangement uses TRBV11-1 and TRBJ1-2, with 7 bases matching TRBD1. This TCR was sampled from an older woman with renal cell carcinoma. Sequences were derived from blood, sampled from a patient whose treatment included radiotherapy and nephrectomy. The CDR3 here is CASSPRVGQGDSYGYTF. The CDR3 DNA follows: TGTGCCAGCAGCCCAAGGGTTGGGCAGGGGGATTCCTATGGCTACACCTTC.